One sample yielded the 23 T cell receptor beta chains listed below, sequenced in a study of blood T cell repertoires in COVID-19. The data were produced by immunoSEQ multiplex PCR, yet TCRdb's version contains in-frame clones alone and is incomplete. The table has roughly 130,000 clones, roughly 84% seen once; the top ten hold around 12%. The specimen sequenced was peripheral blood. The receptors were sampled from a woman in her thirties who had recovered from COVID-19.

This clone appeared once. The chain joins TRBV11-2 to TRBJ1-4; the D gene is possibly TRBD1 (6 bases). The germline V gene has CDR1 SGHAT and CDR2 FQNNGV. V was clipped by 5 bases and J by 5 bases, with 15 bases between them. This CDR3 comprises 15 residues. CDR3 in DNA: TGTGCCAGCAGCCCCAAGACAGGCAGGAATGAAAAACTGTTTTTT. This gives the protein CASSPKTGRNEKLFF.

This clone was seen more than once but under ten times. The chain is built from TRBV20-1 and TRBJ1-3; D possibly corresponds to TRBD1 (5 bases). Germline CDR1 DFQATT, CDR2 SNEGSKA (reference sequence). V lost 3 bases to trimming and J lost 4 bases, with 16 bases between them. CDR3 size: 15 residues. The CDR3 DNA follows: TGCAGTGCTAGTTCGCCGGCAGGGCGCGGAAACACCATATATTTT. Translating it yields CSASSPAGRGNTIYF.

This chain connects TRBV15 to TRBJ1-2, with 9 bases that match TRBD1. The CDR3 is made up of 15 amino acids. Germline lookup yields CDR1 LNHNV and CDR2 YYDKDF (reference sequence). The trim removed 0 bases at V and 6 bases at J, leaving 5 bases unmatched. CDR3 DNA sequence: TGTGCCACCAGCAGAGACCTTGGACAGGGGAATGGCTACACCTTC. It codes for CATSRDLGQGNGYTF.

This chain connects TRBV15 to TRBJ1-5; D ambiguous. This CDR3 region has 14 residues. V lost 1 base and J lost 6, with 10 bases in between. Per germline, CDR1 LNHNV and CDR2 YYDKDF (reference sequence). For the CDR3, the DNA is TGTGCCACCAGCAGAGGTTTTCAAGCTCAGCCCCAGCATTTT. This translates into CATSRGFQAQPQHF.

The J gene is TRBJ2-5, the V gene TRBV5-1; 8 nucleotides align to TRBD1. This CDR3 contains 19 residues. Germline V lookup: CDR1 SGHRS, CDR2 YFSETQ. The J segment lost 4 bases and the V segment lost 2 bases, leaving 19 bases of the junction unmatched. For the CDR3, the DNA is TGCGCCAGCAGCTTCCGGGGGCGACCGGACAGGGACGCAGCAGAGACCCAGTACTTC. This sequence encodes CASSFRGRPDRDAAETQYF.

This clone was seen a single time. The chain's CDR3 is CASSKIGTASYNEQFF. CDR3 bases: TGTGCCAGCAGTAAAATAGGGACAGCCTCCTACAATGAGCAGTTCTTC. The chain uses TRBV27 and TRBJ2-1; 7 nucleotides align to TRBD1. V was pared by 5 bases and J by 0 bases, with 7 bases of the junction left unmatched. CDR1 and CDR2 from the germline V gene are MNHEY and SMNVEV (reference sequence). The CDR3 is 16 amino acids.

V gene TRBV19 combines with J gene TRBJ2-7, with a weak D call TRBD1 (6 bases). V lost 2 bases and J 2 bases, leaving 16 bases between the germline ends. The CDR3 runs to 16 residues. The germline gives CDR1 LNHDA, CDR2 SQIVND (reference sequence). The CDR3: CASSIRSGTGTYEQYF. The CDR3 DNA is TGTGCCAGTAGTATAAGGTCAGGTACAGGGACCTACGAGCAGTACTTC.

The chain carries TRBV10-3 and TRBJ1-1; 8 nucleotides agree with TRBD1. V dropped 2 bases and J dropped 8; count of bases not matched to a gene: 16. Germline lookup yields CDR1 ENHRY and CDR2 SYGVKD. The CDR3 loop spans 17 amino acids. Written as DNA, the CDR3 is TGTGCCATCAGTGAGCCCTCACCGGGACAGGTGAACAAGGAAGCTTTCTTT. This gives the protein CAISEPSPGQVNKEAFF.

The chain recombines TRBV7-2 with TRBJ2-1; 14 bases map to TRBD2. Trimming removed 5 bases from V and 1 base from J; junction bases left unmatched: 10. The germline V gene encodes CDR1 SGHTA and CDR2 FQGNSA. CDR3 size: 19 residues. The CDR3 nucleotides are TGTGCCAGCAGCCGTTCCGAGACTAGCGGGGGGGGGTCCTACAATGAGCAGTTCTTC. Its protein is CASSRSETSGGGSYNEQFF.

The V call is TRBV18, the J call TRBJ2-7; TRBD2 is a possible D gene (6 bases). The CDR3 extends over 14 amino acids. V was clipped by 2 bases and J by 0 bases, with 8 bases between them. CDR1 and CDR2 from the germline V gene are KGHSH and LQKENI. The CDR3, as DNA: TGTGCCAGCTCACCATCGCGGGGCTCCTACGAGCAGTACTTC. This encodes CASSPSRGSYEQYF.

In nucleotides, the CDR3 is TGTGCCAGCAGCCCCGGAGGAGGAAACACCATATATTTT. Its translation is CASSPGGGNTIYF. The chain couples TRBV5-5 to TRBJ1-3; D is unclear. The CDR3 is made up of 13 amino acids. Germline V CDR1 and CDR2: SGHKS, YYEKEE (reference sequence). The V end was cut by 4 bases, the J end by 4 bases, with 9 bases between.

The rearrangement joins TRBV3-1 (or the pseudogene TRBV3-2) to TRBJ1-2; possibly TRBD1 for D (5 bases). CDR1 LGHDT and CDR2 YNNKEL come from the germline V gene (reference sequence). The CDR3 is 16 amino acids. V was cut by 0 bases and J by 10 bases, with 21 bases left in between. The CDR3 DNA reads TGTGCCAGCAGCCAAGAGGTCAAGGGACTGCAAGGAATCTACACCTTC. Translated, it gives CASSQEVKGLQGIYTF.

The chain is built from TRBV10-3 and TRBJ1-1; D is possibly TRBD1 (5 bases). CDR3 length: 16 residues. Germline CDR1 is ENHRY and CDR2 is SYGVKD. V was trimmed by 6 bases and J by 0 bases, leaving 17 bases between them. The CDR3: CAISLSGGRVNTEAFF. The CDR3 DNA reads TGTGCCATCAGCCTATCCGGGGGGAGGGTGAACACTGAAGCTTTCTTT.

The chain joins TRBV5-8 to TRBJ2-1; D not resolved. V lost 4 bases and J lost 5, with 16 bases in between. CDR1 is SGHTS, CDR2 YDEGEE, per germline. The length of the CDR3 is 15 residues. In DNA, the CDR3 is TGTGCCAGCAGCCCGCGTTTCGCCCAAAACAATGAGCAGTTCTTC. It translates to CASSPRFAQNNEQFF.

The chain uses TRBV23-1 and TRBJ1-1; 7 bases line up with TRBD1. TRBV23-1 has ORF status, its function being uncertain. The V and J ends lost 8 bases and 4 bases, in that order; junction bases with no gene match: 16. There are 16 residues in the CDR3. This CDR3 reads CASGGGDGDRATEAFF. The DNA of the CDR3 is TGCGCCAGCGGAGGGGGCGATGGCGATCGGGCCACTGAAGCTTTCTTT.

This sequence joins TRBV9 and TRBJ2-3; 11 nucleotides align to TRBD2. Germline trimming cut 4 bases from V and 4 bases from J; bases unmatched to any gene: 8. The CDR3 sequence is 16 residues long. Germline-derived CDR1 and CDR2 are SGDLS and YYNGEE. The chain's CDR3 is CASSPISGRAADTQYF. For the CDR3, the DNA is TGTGCCAGCAGCCCCATTAGCGGGAGGGCGGCAGATACGCAGTATTTT.

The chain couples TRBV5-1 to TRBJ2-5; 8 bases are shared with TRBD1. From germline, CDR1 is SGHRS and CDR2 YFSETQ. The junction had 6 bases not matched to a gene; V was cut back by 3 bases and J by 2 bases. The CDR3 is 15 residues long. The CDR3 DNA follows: TGCGCCAGCAGCTCCTGGACAGGGAGGCAAGAGACCCAGTACTTC. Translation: CASSSWTGRQETQYF.

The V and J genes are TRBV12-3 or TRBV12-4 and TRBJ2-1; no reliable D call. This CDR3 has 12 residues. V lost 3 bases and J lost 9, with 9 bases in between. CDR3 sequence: CASSFRVGEQFF. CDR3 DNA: TGTGCCAGCAGTTTTCGCGTTGGTGAGCAGTTCTTC.

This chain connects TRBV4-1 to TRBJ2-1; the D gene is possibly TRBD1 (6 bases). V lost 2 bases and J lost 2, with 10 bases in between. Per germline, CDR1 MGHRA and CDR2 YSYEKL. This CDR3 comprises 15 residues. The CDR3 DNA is TGCGCCAGCAGCCAACGACAGGCTCCCTACAATGAGCAGTTCTTC. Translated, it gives CASSQRQAPYNEQFF.

CDR3 DNA: TGTGCCAGCAGGTCCTGGAACACTGAAGCTTTCTTT. Translating it yields CASRSWNTEAFF. This chain uses TRBV6-5 with TRBJ1-1, with D unresolved. The CDR3 is 12 amino acids. Trimming removed 6 bases from V and 1 base from J, with 6 bases in between. Germline values: CDR1 MNHEY, CDR2 SVGAGI.

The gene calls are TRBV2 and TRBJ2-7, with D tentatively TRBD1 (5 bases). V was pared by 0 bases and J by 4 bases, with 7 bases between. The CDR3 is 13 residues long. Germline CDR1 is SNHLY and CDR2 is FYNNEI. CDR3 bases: TGTGCCAGCAGTGAAGCCGACAGATACGAGCAGTACTTC. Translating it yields CASSEADRYEQYF. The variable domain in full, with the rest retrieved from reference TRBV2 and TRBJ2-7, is EPEVTQTPSHQVTQMGQEVILRCVPISNHLYFYWYRQILGQKVEFLVSFYNNEISEKSEIFDDQFSVERPDGSNFTLKIRSTKLEDSAMYFCASSEADRYEQYFGPGTRLTVT.

The CDR3 loop is CSVISGRGDGELFF. The CDR3 DNA is TGCAGCGTTATTAGCGGGAGAGGGGACGGGGAGCTGTTTTTT. The V and J genes are TRBV29-1 and TRBJ2-2, with 9 nucleotides matching TRBD2. V trimming: 5 bases; J trimming: 7 bases; junction bases outside the gene matches: 8. CDR1 and CDR2 (germline): SQVTM, ANQGSEA. The CDR3 loop spans 14 amino acids.

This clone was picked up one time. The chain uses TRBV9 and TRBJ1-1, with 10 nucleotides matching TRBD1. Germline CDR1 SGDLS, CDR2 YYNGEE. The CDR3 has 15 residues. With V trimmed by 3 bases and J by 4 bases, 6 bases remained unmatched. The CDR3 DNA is TGTGCCAGCAGCGGCGGACAGGGGGTAGCCACTGAAGCTTTCTTT. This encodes CASSGGQGVATEAFF.